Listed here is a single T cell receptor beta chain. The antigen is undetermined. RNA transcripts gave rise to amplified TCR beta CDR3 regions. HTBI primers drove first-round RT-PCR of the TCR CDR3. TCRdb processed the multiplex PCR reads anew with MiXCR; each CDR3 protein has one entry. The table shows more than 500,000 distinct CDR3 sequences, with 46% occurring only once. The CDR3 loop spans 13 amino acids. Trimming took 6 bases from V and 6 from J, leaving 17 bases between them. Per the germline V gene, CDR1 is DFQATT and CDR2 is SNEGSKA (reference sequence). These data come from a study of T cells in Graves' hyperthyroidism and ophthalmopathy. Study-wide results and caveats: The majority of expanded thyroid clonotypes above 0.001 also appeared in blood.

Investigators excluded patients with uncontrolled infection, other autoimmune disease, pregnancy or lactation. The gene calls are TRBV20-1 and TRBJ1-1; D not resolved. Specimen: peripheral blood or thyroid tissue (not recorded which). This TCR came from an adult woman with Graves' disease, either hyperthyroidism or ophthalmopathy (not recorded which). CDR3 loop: CSASNTRWAEAFF. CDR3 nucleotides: TGCAGTGCCAGCAACACCAGGTGGGCTGAAGCTTTCTTT.